This paragraph covers one TCR beta chain sequence. This table comes from immunoSEQ multiplex PCR, and its TCRdb copy is limited to in-frame clones, with some not included. Altogether 90,000 or so clones are present, approximately 90% being singletons, with the ten largest covering around 5.5%. The germline V and J ends were trimmed by 6 bases and 0 bases, with 14 bases remaining between them. There are 15 residues in the CDR3. Germline V CDR1 and CDR2: MNHEY, SVGAGI. The data stem from a study of T cell responses to AZD1222 COVID-19 vaccine. The chain employs TRBV6-5 and TRBJ1-1; the D gene is possibly TRBD1 (6 bases). This material consisted of peripheral blood, taken 28 days after the second AZD1222 dose. This clonotype was obtained from an adult who received the AZD1222 COVID-19 vaccine. This CDR3 reads CASREGGRVNTEAFF. In DNA form, the CDR3 reads TGTGCCAGCAGGGAGGGGGGCCGGGTGAACACTGAAGCTTTCTTT.